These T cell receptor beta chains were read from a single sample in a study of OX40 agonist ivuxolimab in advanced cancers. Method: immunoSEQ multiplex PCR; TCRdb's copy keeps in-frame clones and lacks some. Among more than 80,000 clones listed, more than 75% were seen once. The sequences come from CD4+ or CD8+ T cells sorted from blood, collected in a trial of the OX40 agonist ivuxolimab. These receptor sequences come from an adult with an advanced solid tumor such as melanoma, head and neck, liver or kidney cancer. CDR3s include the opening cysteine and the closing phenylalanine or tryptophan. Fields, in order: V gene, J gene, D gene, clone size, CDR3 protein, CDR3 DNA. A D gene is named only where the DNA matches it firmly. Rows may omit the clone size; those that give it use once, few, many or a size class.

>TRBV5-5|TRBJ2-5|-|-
CASSPTGLQETQYF
TGTGCCAGCAGCCCTACAGGCCTCCAAGAGACCCAGTACTTC
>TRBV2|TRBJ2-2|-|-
CASSESGQRDGELFF
TGTGCCAGCAGTGAAAGTGGGCAGAGAGACGGGGAGCTGTTTTTT
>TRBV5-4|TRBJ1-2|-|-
CASSLVWGASYGYTF
TGTGCCAGCAGCTTGGTCTGGGGGGCGAGCTATGGCTACACCTTC
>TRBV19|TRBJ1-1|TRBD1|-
CASSIPRGRTEAFF
TGTGCCAGTAGTATCCCCAGGGGGAGGACTGAAGCTTTCTTT
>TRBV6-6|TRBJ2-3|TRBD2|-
CASNREVGTDTQYF
TGTGCCAGCAACCGGGAGGTCGGCACAGATACGCAGTATTTT
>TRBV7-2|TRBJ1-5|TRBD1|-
CASSLGAGGINQPQHF
TGTGCCAGCAGCTTAGGGGCAGGGGGAATCAATCAGCCCCAGCATTTT
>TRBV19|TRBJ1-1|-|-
CASKVRGADSEAFF
TGTGCCAGTAAGGTCCGGGGGGCCGACTCTGAAGCTTTCTTT
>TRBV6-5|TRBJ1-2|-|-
CASSYSVGPLYGYTF
TGTGCCAGCAGTTACTCCGTGGGCCCCCTATATGGCTACACCTTC
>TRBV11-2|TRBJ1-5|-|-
CASSLDGRSNQPQHF
TGTGCCAGCAGCTTAGATGGGCGGAGTAATCAGCCCCAGCATTTT
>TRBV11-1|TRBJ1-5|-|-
CASSLGGEQPQHF
TGTGCCAGCAGTCTGGGTGGGGAGCAGCCCCAGCATTTT
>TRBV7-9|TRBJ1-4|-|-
CASSLSRTDEKLFF
TGTGCCAGCAGCTTGTCCAGGACAGATGAAAAACTGTTTTTT
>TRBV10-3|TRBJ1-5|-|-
CAIRADRRNQPQHF
TGTGCCATCAGGGCCGACAGGCGCAATCAGCCCCAGCATTTT
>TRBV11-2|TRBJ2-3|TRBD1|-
CASSPGDRGVAQYF
TGTGCCAGCAGCCCGGGGGACAGGGGAGTAGCGCAGTATTTT
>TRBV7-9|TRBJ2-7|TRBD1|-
CASSQGAVFAYEQYF
TGTGCCAGCAGCCAGGGGGCGGTTTTTGCCTACGAGCAGTACTTC
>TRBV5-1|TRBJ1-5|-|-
CASSLGPDRNQHF
TGCGCCAGCAGCTTGGGCCCTGACAGGAATCAGCATTTT
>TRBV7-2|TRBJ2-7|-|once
CASSLEGGPYEQYF
TGTGCCAGCAGCTTAGAGGGCGGTCCCTACGAGCAGTACTTC
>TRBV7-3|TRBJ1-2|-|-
CASSLGGSTSGYGYTF
TGTGCCAGCAGCTTAGGAGGGAGCACCTCGGGATATGGCTACACCTTC
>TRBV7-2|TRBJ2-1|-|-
CASSSRALNEQFF
TGTGCCAGCAGCTCAAGGGCACTCAATGAGCAGTTCTTC
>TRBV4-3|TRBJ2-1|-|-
CASSQDRASYNEQFF
TGCGCCAGCAGCCAAGATAGGGCTAGCTACAATGAGCAGTTCTTC
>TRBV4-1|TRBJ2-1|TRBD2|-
CASSQDRGGRLGLANNEQFF
TGCGCCAGCAGCCAAGATCGGGGGGGGAGGTTAGGACTAGCAAACAATGAGCAGTTCTTC
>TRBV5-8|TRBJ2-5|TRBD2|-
CASSPGRVLAGGKETQYF
TGTGCCAGCAGCCCTGGTAGGGTACTAGCGGGAGGGAAAGAGACCCAGTACTTC
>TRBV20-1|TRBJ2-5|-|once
CSARFQETQYF
TGCAGTGCTAGATTTCAGGAGACCCAGTACTTC
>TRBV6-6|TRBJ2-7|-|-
CASSYRGYEQYF
TGTGCCAGCAGTTATCGCGGCTACGAGCAGTACTTC
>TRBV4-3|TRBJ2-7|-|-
CASSQAAGQSYEQYF
TGCGCCAGCAGCCAAGCGGCCGGACAGTCCTACGAGCAGTACTTC
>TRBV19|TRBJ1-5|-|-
CASSIDRGGNQPQHF
TGTGCCAGTAGTATAGATCGAGGCGGCAATCAGCCCCAGCATTTT
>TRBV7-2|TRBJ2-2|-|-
CASSHRQGGTGELFF
TGTGCCAGCAGCCATAGGCAGGGAGGCACCGGGGAGCTGTTTTTT
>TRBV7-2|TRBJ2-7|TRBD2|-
CASSPTLGGSYEQYF
TGTGCCAGCAGCCCCACCCTCGGGGGGTCCTACGAGCAGTACTTC
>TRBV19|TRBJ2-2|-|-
CASSIQGTGELFF
TGTGCCAGTAGTATTCAGGGGACCGGGGAGCTGTTTTTT
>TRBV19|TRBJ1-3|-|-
CASSISYTIYF
TGTGCCAGTAGTATATCGTACACCATATATTTT
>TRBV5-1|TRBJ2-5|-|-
CASSLRGGPQETQYF
TGCGCCAGCAGCTTGAGGGGGGGTCCCCAAGAGACCCAGTACTTC
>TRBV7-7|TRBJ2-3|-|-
CASSHSRDSTDTQYF
TGTGCTAGCAGCCACTCCCGGGACAGCACAGATACGCAGTATTTT
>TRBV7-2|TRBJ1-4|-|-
CASSIQGGTNEKLFF
TGTGCCAGCAGCATACAGGGTGGGACTAATGAAAAACTGTTTTTT
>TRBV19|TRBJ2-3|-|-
CASSANPPGLIPDTQYF
TGTGCCAGTAGTGCTAACCCCCCGGGACTCATACCAGATACGCAGTATTTT
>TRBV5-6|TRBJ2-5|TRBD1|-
CASSRTPQGAETQYF
TGTGCCAGCAGCCGTACGCCCCAGGGGGCCGAGACCCAGTACTTC
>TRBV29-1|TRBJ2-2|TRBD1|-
CSVEDRPNTGELFF
TGCAGCGTAGAGGACAGGCCGAACACCGGGGAGCTGTTTTTT
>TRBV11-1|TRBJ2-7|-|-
CASSLAQGSSYEQYF
TGTGCCAGCAGCTTAGCTCAGGGGTCCTCCTACGAGCAGTACTTC
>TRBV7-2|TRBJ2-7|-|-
CASSLVPAYEQYF
TGTGCCAGCAGCTTAGTTCCAGCCTACGAGCAGTACTTC
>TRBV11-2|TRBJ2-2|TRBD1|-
CASSPGSGTANTGELFF
TGTGCCAGCAGCCCGGGGTCCGGGACAGCGAACACCGGGGAGCTGTTTTTT
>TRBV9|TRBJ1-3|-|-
CASSVAPGHDTFVGNTIYF
TGTGCCAGCAGCGTAGCTCCGGGACATGATACGTTCGTGGGAAACACCATATATTTT
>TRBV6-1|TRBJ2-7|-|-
CASSEFRRLPYEQYF
TGTGCCAGCAGTGAATTCAGGAGACTTCCCTACGAGCAGTACTTC
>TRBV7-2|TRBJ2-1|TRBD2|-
CASSSWTSGRMGYNEQFF
TGTGCCAGCAGCTCGTGGACTAGCGGGAGAATGGGGTACAATGAGCAGTTCTTC
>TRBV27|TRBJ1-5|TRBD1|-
CASRYRAQGSNQPQHF
TGTGCCAGCAGGTACAGGGCACAGGGGAGCAATCAGCCCCAGCATTTT
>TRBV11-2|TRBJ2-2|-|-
CASSLSQWAGELFF
TGTGCCAGCAGCTTATCCCAGTGGGCCGGGGAGCTGTTTTTT
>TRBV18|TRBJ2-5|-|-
CASSPWARGQGDQYF
TGTGCCAGCTCACCATGGGCACGGGGGCAAGGTGACCAGTACTTC
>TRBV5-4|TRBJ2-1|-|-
CASSGGVAYNEQFF
TGTGCCAGCAGCGGGGGAGTGGCCTACAATGAGCAGTTCTTC
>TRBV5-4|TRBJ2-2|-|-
CASSPFSGTGELFF
TGTGCCAGCAGCCCCTTTTCGGGTACCGGGGAGCTGTTTTTT
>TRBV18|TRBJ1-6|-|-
CASSRQDGGNSPLHF
TGTGCCAGCTCACGCCAAGACGGCGGGAATTCACCCCTCCACTTT
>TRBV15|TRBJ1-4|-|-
CATSRDLGEKLFF
TGTGCCACCAGCAGAGATCTTGGGGAAAAACTGTTTTTT
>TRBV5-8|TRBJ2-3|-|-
CASSPAGRLRTDTQYF
TGTGCCAGCAGCCCGGCCGGGCGACTTCGCACAGATACGCAGTATTTT
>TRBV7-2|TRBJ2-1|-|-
CASSLGLVNEQFF
TGTGCCAGCAGCTTAGGACTAGTCAATGAGCAGTTCTTC
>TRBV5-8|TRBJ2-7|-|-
CASSFPGTYEQYF
TGTGCCAGCAGCTTCCCAGGGACCTACGAGCAGTACTTC
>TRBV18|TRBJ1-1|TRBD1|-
CASSPQGDTEAFF
TGTGCCAGCTCACCCCAGGGGGACACTGAAGCTTTCTTT